This T cell receptor beta chain derives from a study of CD8+ T cells in alopecia areata. Isolated RNA was reverse transcribed into cDNA used as the sequencing template. Profiling relied on immunoSEQ multiplex PCR, and the TCRdb table lists in-frame clones only, not all of them. Of roughly 140,000 clones in the sample, 62% were seen once. This clone was counted only a few times. The same CDR3 is also encoded by other DNA sequences in this sample. The CDR3 length is 11 residues. V lost 0 bases and J lost 8, with 7 bases in between. The V gene's germline CDR1 is SQVTM and CDR2 ANQGSEA. The sequence was collected from a human donor in good health. The chain links TRBV29-1 to TRBJ1-2; D is unresolved. Sequencing was carried out using CD8+ T cells sorted from blood. As DNA, the CDR3 is TGCAGCGTTGAAGACCGCCGAGGCTACACCTTC. Translated, it gives CSVEDRRGYTF.